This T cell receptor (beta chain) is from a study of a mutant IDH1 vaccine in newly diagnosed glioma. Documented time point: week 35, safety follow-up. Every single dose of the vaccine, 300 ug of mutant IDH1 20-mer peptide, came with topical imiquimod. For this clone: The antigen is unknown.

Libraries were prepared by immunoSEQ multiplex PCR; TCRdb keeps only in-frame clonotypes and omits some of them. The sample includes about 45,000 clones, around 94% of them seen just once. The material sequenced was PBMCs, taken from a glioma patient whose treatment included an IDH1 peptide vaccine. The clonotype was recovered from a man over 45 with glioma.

The CDR3 bases are TGCAGTGTCCCATCCTCCTACGAGCAGTACTTC. Translation: CSVPSSYEQYF. The chain links TRBV20-1 to TRBJ2-7; D is undetermined. This CDR3 comprises 11 residues. Germline CDR1 and CDR2: DFQATT and SNEGSKA (reference sequence). V lost 7 bases and J lost 0, with 7 bases in between.